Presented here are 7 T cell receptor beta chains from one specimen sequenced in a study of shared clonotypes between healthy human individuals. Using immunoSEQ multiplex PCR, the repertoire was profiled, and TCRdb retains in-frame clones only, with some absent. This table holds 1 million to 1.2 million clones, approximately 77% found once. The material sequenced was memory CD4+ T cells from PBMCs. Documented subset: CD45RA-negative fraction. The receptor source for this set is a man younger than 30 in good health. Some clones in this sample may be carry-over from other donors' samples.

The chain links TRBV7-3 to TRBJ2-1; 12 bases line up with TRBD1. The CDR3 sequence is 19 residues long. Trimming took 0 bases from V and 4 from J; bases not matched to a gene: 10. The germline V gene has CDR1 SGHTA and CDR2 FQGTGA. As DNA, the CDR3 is TGTGCCAGCAGCTTAACAGGGGACAGGGGGCCCCCCCGTTACAATGAGCAGTTCTTC. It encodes CASSLTGDRGPPRYNEQFF. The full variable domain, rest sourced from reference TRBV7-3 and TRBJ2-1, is GAGVSQTPSNKVTEKGKYVELRCDPISGHTALYWYRQSLGQGPEFLIYFQGTGAADDSGLPNDRFFAVRPEGSVSTLKIQRTERGDSAVYLCASSLTGDRGPPRYNEQFFGPGTRLTVL.

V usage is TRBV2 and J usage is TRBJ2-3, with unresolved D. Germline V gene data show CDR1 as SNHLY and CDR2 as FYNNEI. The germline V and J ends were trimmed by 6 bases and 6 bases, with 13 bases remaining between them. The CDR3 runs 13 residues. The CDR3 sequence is CASSPVDADTQYF. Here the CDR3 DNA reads TGTGCCAGCAGCCCTGTGGACGCGGATACGCAGTATTTT.

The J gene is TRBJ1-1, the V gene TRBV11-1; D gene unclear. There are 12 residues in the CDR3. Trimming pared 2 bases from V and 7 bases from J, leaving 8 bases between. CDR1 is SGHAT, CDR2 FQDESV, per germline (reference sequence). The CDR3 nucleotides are TGTGCCAGCAGCTTATCGGGCGGTGAAGCTTTCTTT. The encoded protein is CASSLSGGEAFF.

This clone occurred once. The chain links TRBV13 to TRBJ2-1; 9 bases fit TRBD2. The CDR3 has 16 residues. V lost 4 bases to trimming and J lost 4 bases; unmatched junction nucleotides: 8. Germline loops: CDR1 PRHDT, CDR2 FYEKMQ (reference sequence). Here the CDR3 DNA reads TGTGCCAGCAGCTCCTTAGCGGGAGCCATATACAATGAGCAGTTCTTC. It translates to CASSSLAGAIYNEQFF. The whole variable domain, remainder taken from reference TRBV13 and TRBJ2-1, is AAGVIQSPRHLIKEKRETATLKCYPIPRHDTVYWYQQGPGQDPQFLISFYEKMQSDKGSIPDRFSAQQFSDYHSELNMSSLELGDSALYFCASSSLAGAIYNEQFFGPGTRLTVL.

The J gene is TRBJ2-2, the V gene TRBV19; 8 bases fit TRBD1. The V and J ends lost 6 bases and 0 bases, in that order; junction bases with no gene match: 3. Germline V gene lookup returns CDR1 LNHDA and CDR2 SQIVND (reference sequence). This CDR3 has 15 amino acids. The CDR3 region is CASRRTGSNTGELFF. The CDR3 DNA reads TGTGCCAGTAGACGGACAGGGTCGAACACCGGGGAGCTGTTTTTT.

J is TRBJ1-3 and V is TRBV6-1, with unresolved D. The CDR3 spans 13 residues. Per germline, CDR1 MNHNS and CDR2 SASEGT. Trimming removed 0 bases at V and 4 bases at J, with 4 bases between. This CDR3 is CASSEAHGNTIYF. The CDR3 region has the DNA TGTGCCAGCAGTGAAGCGCACGGAAACACCATATATTTT.

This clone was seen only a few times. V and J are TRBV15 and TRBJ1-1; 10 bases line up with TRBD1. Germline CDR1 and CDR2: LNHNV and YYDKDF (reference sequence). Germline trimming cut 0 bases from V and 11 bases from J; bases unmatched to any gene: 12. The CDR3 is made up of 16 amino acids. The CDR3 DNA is TGTGCCACCAGCAGAGATCAGTGGGGACAGGGGCGTTTGGCTTTCTTT. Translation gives CATSRDQWGQGRLAFF. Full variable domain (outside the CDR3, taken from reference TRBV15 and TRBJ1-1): DAMVIQNPRYQVTQFGKPVTLSCSQTLNHNVMYWYQQKSSQAPKLLFHYYDKDFNNEADTPDNFQSRRPNTSFCFLDIRSPGLGDTAMYLCATSRDQWGQGRLAFFGQGTRLTVV.